One sample yielded the 20 T cell receptor beta chains listed below, sequenced in a study of T cell clonality in common variable immunodeficiency (dated by TCRdb to the mid-2010s). Library preparation used the immunoSEQ multiplex PCR assay. In TCRdb, the immuneACCESS table is reduced to in-frame sequences with V and J assigned. These tables do not hold every clone; where another copy was compared, an unresolved V gene accounts for under half, and the others remain unexplained. This sample is represented by tens of thousands of clones, with no singletons among them. More than 1.5% of the sample is in the top ten clones. The sequenced material came from peripheral blood mononuclear cells. The receptors derive from a person aged 18-69 years in good health.

The table lists this clone with many counts. The CDR3 DNA, read in part, is TGCGCCAGCAGCTTGGAAGGAAGCGGGGACTATGGC. Translated: CASSLEGSGDYG. The whole CDR3 protein is CASSLEGSGDYGYTF. The chain employs TRBV5-1 and TRBJ1-2; D gene ambiguous. The read comes to an end 3 residues before the CDR3 does, leaving the germline J gene to fill in the end. Germline V lookup: CDR1 SGHRS, CDR2 YFSETQ. The CDR3 runs to 15 residues. V lost 0 bases, J lost 3 bases, and 12 bases lay in between.

This clone was counted ten times or more. The CDR3 is cut off 3 residues early in the read; its end comes from the germline J gene. The chain employs TRBV20-1 and TRBJ2-7, with TRBD2 matching 10 bases. V shed 6 bases and J 3 bases; nucleotides not matched to a gene: 8. The CDR3 loop spans 14 amino acids. Per the germline V gene, CDR1 is DFQATT and CDR2 is SNEGSKA (reference sequence). CDR3 in amino acids: CSAGGTSALYEQYF. The CDR3 bases that were read are TGCAGTGCGGGAGGGACTAGCGCCCTCTACGAG.

This clone came up many times. The sequence runs out 3 residues before the end of the CDR3; the remainder is reconstructed from the germline J gene. The V and J genes are TRBV30 and TRBJ2-1, with TRBD2 as a possible D gene (5 bases). CDR1 is GTSNPN and CDR2 is SVGIG in the germline V gene (reference sequence). The CDR3 is 15 amino acids. Trimming cost V 1 base and J 0 bases, with 10 bases left between them. The sequenced part of the CDR3 DNA is TGTGCCTGGAGTGGCGGGTATGCCTCCTACAATGAG. It codes for CAWSGGYASYNE. The full CDR3 sequence reads CAWSGGYASYNEQFF.

The sample holds many counts of this clone. Read coverage stops 3 residues before the CDR3 terminus; the germline J gene supplies the remainder. The genes are TRBV20-1 and TRBJ2-1; 14 nucleotides line up with TRBD2. The V segment lost 5 bases and the J segment 1 base; nucleotides outside the gene matches: 7. The CDR3 contains 17 residues. Germline assignment: CDR1 DFQATT and CDR2 SNEGSKA (reference sequence). The CDR3 loop reads CSAGGGLAGASYNEQFF. The covered CDR3 bases are TGCAGTGCTGGAGGGGGACTAGCGGGGGCGTCCTACAATGAG.

This clone appeared many times. The CDR3 end falls 3 residues outside the read, so it is completed with the germline J gene. V gene TRBV19 combines with J gene TRBJ1-1; tentative D call: TRBD1 (6 bases). V was cut by 10 bases and J by 4 bases, with 16 bases left in between. The CDR3 totals 13 residues. In germline, CDR1 is LNHDA, CDR2 SQIVND (reference sequence). The DNA read from the CDR3 is TGTGCCACCGGAGAACAGGGTGGCACTGAA. Its translation: CATGEQGGTE. The entire CDR3 sequence reads CATGEQGGTEAFF.

At least ten counts were recorded for this clone. From the germline J gene comes the end of the CDR3, since the read stops 3 residues before it. The J gene is TRBJ2-5, the V gene TRBV18; D not resolved. V was pared by 2 bases and J by 5 bases, with 6 bases between. Germline CDR1 and CDR2: KGHSH and LQKENI. This CDR3 has 12 amino acids. CDR3 DNA, as far as it was read: TGTGCCAGCTCACCAGCTAGGGAGACC. Its protein is CASSPARET. The CDR3, in full, reads CASSPARETQYF.

This clone was seen many times. Incomplete CDR3 DNA: TGCAGTGCTAGATCGGGACAGGGAGGGGAGACC. Amino acids: CSARSGQGGET. The complete CDR3 protein is CSARSGQGGETQYF. This chain uses TRBV20-1 with TRBJ2-5, with TRBD1 matching over 9 bases. The read is 3 residues too short to cover the CDR3 end, so that end is filled in from the germline J gene. Germline trimming cut 2 bases from V and 5 bases from J; bases unmatched to any gene: 6. From germline, CDR1 is DFQATT and CDR2 SNEGSKA (reference sequence). CDR3 length: 14 amino acids.

As regards this clone: The junction shows a germline mismatch at one end, possibly a read error. The read terminates 3 residues ahead of where the CDR3 ends, so the germline J gene completes it. This sample also contains other DNA sequences that code for the same CDR3. The gene calls are TRBV5-1 and TRBJ1-1; maybe TRBD1 (6 bases). In germline, CDR1 is SGHRS, CDR2 YFSETQ. The CDR3 runs to 13 residues. The CDR3 region is CASSYGQHTEAFF. The CDR3 bases that were read are TGCGCCAGCAGCTATGGACAGCACACCGAA.

This clone was seen more than once but under ten times. The read halts 3 residues ahead of the CDR3 end, with the missing end drawn from the germline J gene. The chain couples TRBV19 to TRBJ1-2, with D possibly being TRBD1 (5 bases). The CDR3 is 14 residues long. The V and J ends lost 8 bases and 5 bases respectively, with 18 bases between them. Germline-derived CDR1 and CDR2 are LNHDA and SQIVND (reference sequence). This CDR3 is CASRLLEGKYGYTF. CDR3 DNA, as far as it was read: TGTGCCAGTCGACTCCTAGAGGGGAAATATGGC.

This clone was recorded at least ten times. The CDR3 end is not reached by the read, which stops 3 residues before it; the germline J gene fills it in. This chain links TRBV2 with TRBJ2-3; 11 bases fit TRBD2. Trimming took 4 bases from V and 5 from J; bases not matched to a gene: 5. CDR1 is SNHLY and CDR2 is FYNNEI in the germline V gene. This CDR3 is 15 amino acids long. Incomplete CDR3 DNA: TGTGCCAGCAGTGTGGGGCTAGCGGGAGGAGATACG. Translation: CASSVGLAGGDT. Given in full, the CDR3 is CASSVGLAGGDTQYF.

Regarding this clone: The read gets to within 3 residues of the CDR3 end, and the germline J gene fills in the rest. The chain recombines TRBV7-9 with TRBJ1-1; TRBD1 matches at 7 bases. Germline-derived CDR1 and CDR2 are SEHNR and FQNEAQ (reference sequence). This CDR3 comprises 13 residues. The CDR3 reads CASSLEGTVRAFF. CDR3 DNA, as far as it was read: TGTGCCAGCAGCTTAGAAGGGACAGTACGA. The variable domain in full, completed from reference TRBV7-9 and TRBJ1-1, reads DTGVSQNPRHKITKRGQNVTFRCDPISEHNRLYWYRQTLGQGPEFLTYFQNEAQLEKSRLLSDRFSAERPKGSFSTLEIQRTEQGDSAMYLCASSLEGTVRAFFGQGTRLTVV.

This clone was detected a few times. Sequencing ends 3 residues short of the CDR3 end; the germline J gene provides the rest. The chain is built from TRBV18 and TRBJ1-1; 8 bases fit TRBD1. CDR3 length: 14 residues. CDR1 is KGHSH, CDR2 LQKENI, per germline. The V segment lost 2 bases and the J segment 3 bases; nucleotides outside the gene matches: 2. CDR3 DNA (partial): TGTGCCAGCTCACCATTGACAGGGGACACTGAA. Protein product: CASSPLTGDTE. The full CDR3 is CASSPLTGDTEAFF.

In its sample, this clone was seen many times. From the germline J gene comes the end of the CDR3, since the read stops 3 residues before it. J is TRBJ2-2 and V is TRBV20-1; 10 bases fit TRBD2. This CDR3 has 15 residues. Trimming at V came to 7 bases and at J to 2 bases, leaving 7 bases not matched to a gene. Germline CDR1 DFQATT, CDR2 SNEGSKA (reference sequence). CDR3 sequence: CSGKAGGINTGELFF. CDR3 bases read: TGCAGTGGCAAAGCGGGAGGGATAAACACCGGGGAG.

This clone was picked up many times. The read terminates 3 residues ahead of where the CDR3 ends, so the germline J gene completes it. The chain employs TRBV19 and TRBJ2-2; 11 nucleotides line up with TRBD2. With V trimmed by 6 bases and J by 0 bases, 6 bases remained unmatched. This CDR3 region has 17 residues. The germline V gene has CDR1 LNHDA and CDR2 SQIVND (reference sequence). The CDR3 bases that were read are TGTGCCAGTAGCTGGACTAGCGGGTTCGCGAACACCGGGGAG. Amino acids: CASSWTSGFANTGE. The CDR3 as a whole reads CASSWTSGFANTGELFF.

Ten or more counts support this clone. The CDR3 end falls 3 residues outside the read, so it is completed with the germline J gene. The chain couples TRBV15 to TRBJ1-2; TRBD1 might be the D (6 bases). The CDR3 runs to 16 residues. The V gene lost 0 bases and the J gene lost 6 bases, with 17 bases spanning the gap. The germline CDR1 and CDR2 sequences are LNHNV and YYDKDF (reference sequence). CDR3 bases read: TGTGCCACCAGCAGAGATCGGTCGGGACAAGGTGATGGC. Translated, it gives CATSRDRSGQGDG. In full, the CDR3 is CATSRDRSGQGDGYTF.

There are many counts of this clone. From the germline J gene comes the end of the CDR3, since the read stops 3 residues before it. V gene TRBV4-2 combines with J gene TRBJ2-7; tentatively, D is TRBD1 (5 bases). Germline CDR1 LGHNA, CDR2 YNFKEQ. The CDR3 runs to 15 residues. Trimming removed 0 bases from V and 2 bases from J, with 11 bases in between. The CDR3 protein is CASSQENRITYEQYF. The CDR3 DNA, read in part, is TGTGCCAGCAGCCAAGAAAACAGGATTACCTACGAG.

This clone was counted many times. The CDR3 end falls 3 residues outside the read, so it is completed with the germline J gene. The rearrangement uses TRBV2 and TRBJ1-2; D is unresolved. The CDR3 has 14 amino acids. The germline V gene has CDR1 SNHLY and CDR2 FYNNEI. This chain's CDR3 is CASSEDGTSRGYTF. CDR3 DNA (partial): TGTGCCAGCAGTGAAGATGGTACGAGTCGGGGC.

In its sample, this clone was seen many times. The same CDR3 also results from other DNA sequences found in this sample. Partial CDR3 DNA: TGCAGTGCTAGAAGCGGTAGCACAGATACG. This codes for CSARSGSTDT. The complete CDR3 sequence is CSARSGSTDTQYF. V usage is TRBV20-1 and J usage is TRBJ2-3; D perhaps matches TRBD2 (5 bases). The CDR3 end falls 3 residues outside the read, so it is completed with the germline J gene. V was shortened by 2 bases and J by 0 bases, with 6 bases between the two germline ends. The germline V gene has CDR1 DFQATT and CDR2 SNEGSKA (reference sequence). This CDR3 is 13 amino acids long.

In this sample, this clone turned up many times. The read falls 3 residues short of the CDR3 end, and the missing part is taken from the germline J gene. The rearrangement joins TRBV7-8 to TRBJ2-2, with D maybe TRBD1 (6 bases). Trimming removed 1 base at V and 0 bases at J, with 12 bases between. Germline V gene sequence: CDR1 SGHVS, CDR2 FQNEAQ. The CDR3 has 17 amino acids. The CDR3 is CASSLVGRDTNTGELFF. The sequenced CDR3 bases are TGTGCCAGCAGCTTAGTCGGCCGGGACACGAACACCGGGGAG.

At least ten counts were recorded for this clone. The sequenced fragment ends 3 residues before the CDR3 boundary, so the rest is inferred from the germline J gene. The V and J genes are TRBV5-1 and TRBJ2-5; 7 bases line up with TRBD2. Germline lookup yields CDR1 SGHRS and CDR2 YFSETQ. The CDR3 totals 15 residues. The V segment lost 1 base and the J segment 3 bases; nucleotides outside the gene matches: 6. CDR3 sequence reads: CASSLTPSGEETQYF. The CDR3 bases that were read are TGCGCCAGCAGCTTGACGCCTAGCGGAGAAGAGACC. Combining the CDR3 with reference TRBV5-1 and TRBJ2-5 gives the whole variable domain KAGVTQTPRYLIKTRGQQVTLSCSPISGHRSVSWYQQTPGQGLQFLFEYFSETQRNKGNFPGRFSGRQFSNSRSEMNVSTLELGDSALYLCASSLTPSGEETQYFGPGTRLLVL.